These 6 T cell receptor beta chains share one sample of origin, sequenced in a study of blood T cell repertoires in COVID-19. The assay was immunoSEQ multiplex PCR, and TCRdb's table has in-frame clones only and misses some. Seen here are over 200,000 clones, approximately 84% observed once, and the top ten hold around 15%. The sequenced sample consisted of PBMCs or T cells enriched from blood (not recorded which). The receptors derive from a man between 18 and 29 years old who had recovered from COVID-19.

The chain recombines TRBV28 with TRBJ2-1; a possible D gene is TRBD1 (5 bases). Germline V gene data show CDR1 as MDHEN and CDR2 as SYDVKM. Trimming stripped 2 bases from V and 4 bases from J, with 9 bases between. This CDR3 contains 14 residues. Written as DNA, the CDR3 is TGTGCCAGCAGTTTAGACGCAGGGTACAATGAGCAGTTCTTC. It translates to CASSLDAGYNEQFF.

The rearrangement joins TRBV7-2 to TRBJ2-3; TRBD2 agrees at 10 bases. Germline CDR1 and CDR2: SGHTA and FQGNSA. The CDR3 contains 16 residues. V gave up 5 bases and J gave up 4 bases; unmatched junction bases: 9. As DNA, the CDR3 is TGTGCCAGCAGCCCTCGGAGCGGGGGGGCCGCAGATACGCAGTATTTT. This translates into CASSPRSGGAADTQYF.

This clone has a single count. This chain joins TRBV4-2 and TRBJ2-7, with 7 bases lining up with TRBD1. Germline V gives CDR1 LGHNA, CDR2 YNFKEQ. CDR3 size: 12 residues. Germline trimming cut 4 bases from V and 5 bases from J; bases unmatched to any gene: 2. This CDR3 reads CASSLGTDEQYF. CDR3 coding DNA: TGTGCCAGCAGCCTTGGGACAGACGAGCAGTACTTC.

The CDR3 coding sequence is TGTGCCAGTAGTACTGGCAAGAACACTGAAGCTTTCTTT. Protein sequence: CASSTGKNTEAFF. The chain couples TRBV19 to TRBJ1-1; D ambiguous. The germline V and J ends were trimmed by 4 bases and 1 base, with 7 bases remaining between them. Per the germline V gene, CDR1 is LNHDA and CDR2 is SQIVND (reference sequence). The CDR3 spans 13 residues.

This clone was seen a single time. This chain joins TRBV5-1 and TRBJ2-5, with D unresolved. This CDR3 has 12 amino acids. In germline, CDR1 is SGHRS, CDR2 YFSETQ. Deletions cut 5 bases from V and 0 bases from J, with 5 bases between. CDR3 sequence: CASRGNQETQYF. CDR3 bases: TGCGCCAGCAGGGGCAACCAAGAGACCCAGTACTTC.

The chain couples TRBV7-6 to TRBJ1-5; the D is unclear. Germline CDR1 reads SGHVS; CDR2 reads FNYEAQ. CDR3 length: 13 residues. Deletions cut 4 bases from V and 0 bases from J, with 4 bases between. CDR3 loop: CASSSNSNQPQHF. CDR3 DNA: TGTGCCAGCAGCTCCAATAGCAATCAGCCCCAGCATTTT.